Below are 32 T cell receptor beta chains sequenced from a single sample in a study of cytomegalovirus exposure and HLA in healthy donors. Vbeta (60) and Jbeta (13) primers were used in the PCR. Clones were read by immunoSEQ multiplex PCR, and TCRdb kept only the in-frame ones, dropping some. The sample includes 140,000 to 150,000 clones, nearly 80% of them seen just once. Sequenced: PBMCs. The receptors originated from a man in his forties or fifties in good health and CMV-seropositive.

The chain has TRBV11-1 and TRBJ2-7; D not resolved. V was cut by 2 bases and J by 7 bases, with 15 bases left in between. Germline V lookup: CDR1 SGHAT, CDR2 FQDESV (reference sequence). CDR3 length equals 14 residues. The CDR3 nucleotides are TGTGCCAGCAGCTTACCCTTAGACACGGAAGAGCAGTACTTC. It specifies CASSLPLDTEEQYF.

Concerning this clone itself: This sample includes further DNA sequences coding for the same CDR3. In DNA form, the CDR3 reads TGTGCCAGCAGCGTGACAGGGACTGGAAACACCATATATTTT. It is translated as CASSVTGTGNTIYF. The chain couples TRBV9 to TRBJ1-3, with 7 positions matching TRBD1. The germline gives CDR1 SGDLS, CDR2 YYNGEE. CDR3 length equals 14 residues. Trimming at V came to 2 bases and at J to 2 bases, leaving 1 base not matched to a gene.

The chain's CDR3 is CASTLVLDTFNHEQFF. In nucleotides, the CDR3 is TGTGCCAGCACCCTCGTCTTGGACACTTTCAATCATGAGCAGTTCTTC. The chain is built from TRBV11-2 and TRBJ2-1; D is perhaps TRBD1 (5 bases). The CDR3 covers 16 residues. V was cut by 7 bases and J by 8 bases, with 24 bases left in between. Germline loops: CDR1 SGHAT, CDR2 FQNNGV.

V gene TRBV6-5 combines with J gene TRBJ2-7; TRBD1 agrees at 8 bases. This CDR3 has 15 amino acids. CDR1 and CDR2 (germline): MNHEY, SVGAGI. Unmatched junction bases numbered 12, after V lost 8 bases and J lost 3 bases. CDR3 residues: CASRLTGANFYEQYF. The CDR3 nucleotides read TGTGCCAGCCGTCTGACAGGGGCTAATTTCTACGAGCAGTACTTC.

In this sample, this clone turned up a few times. The chain links TRBV13 to TRBJ1-2; D perhaps matches TRBD1 (5 bases). Per germline, CDR1 PRHDT and CDR2 FYEKMQ (reference sequence). The CDR3 runs 14 residues. Trimming took 5 bases from V and 4 from J, leaving 14 bases between them. The CDR3 DNA follows: TGTGCCAGCAGCCCCCGAGGAGACAGCTATGGCTACACCTTC. Its protein is CASSPRGDSYGYTF.

Comment on this clone: An end of the junction differs from the germline gene, which may be a read error. The V call is TRBV7-9, the J call TRBJ2-6; tentatively, D is TRBD1 (5 bases). CDR3 size: 17 residues. Germline V gives CDR1 SEHNR, CDR2 FQNEAQ (reference sequence). The CDR3 is CSSTPRQGYAGANVLTF. As DNA, the CDR3 is TGTTCCAGCACCCCTAGGCAGGGATATGCTGGGGCCAACGTCCTGACTTTC.

The rearrangement uses TRBV6-1 and TRBJ2-7; D ambiguous. Per germline, CDR1 MNHNS and CDR2 SASEGT. The CDR3 loop spans 13 amino acids. V gave up 7 bases and J gave up 7 bases, with 17 bases separating them. CDR3 DNA sequence: TGTGCCAGCACCTCAACTCGCTCTTGGGAGCAGTACTTC. The encoded protein is CASTSTRSWEQYF.

V is TRBV7-2 and J is TRBJ2-1; tentative D call: TRBD2 (5 bases). This CDR3 is 13 amino acids long. Trimming took 5 bases from V and 5 from J, leaving 10 bases between them. From germline, CDR1 is SGHTA and CDR2 FQGNSA. Written as DNA, the CDR3 is TGTGCCAGCAGCCAGGACTGGGACAATGAGCAGTTCTTC. Amino acids: CASSQDWDNEQFF.

The chain couples TRBV29-1 to TRBJ2-1; 8 bases fit TRBD2. The CDR3 consists of 18 residues. Per the germline V gene, CDR1 is SQVTM and CDR2 is ANQGSEA. With V trimmed by 3 bases and J by 5 bases, 18 bases remained unmatched. CDR3: CSVDGSGRFSSTDNEQFF. DNA of the CDR3: TGCAGCGTTGACGGGAGCGGGAGATTTTCTTCGACAGACAATGAGCAGTTCTTC.

The chain has TRBV6-1 and TRBJ2-5; D unresolved. The V end was cut by 5 bases, the J end by 4 bases, with 5 bases between. The CDR3 runs to 11 residues. Looked up from germline, CDR1 is MNHNS and CDR2 is SASEGT. The CDR3 spells CASSYGETQYF. Written as DNA, the CDR3 is TGTGCCAGCAGTTACGGAGAGACCCAGTACTTC.

This chain connects TRBV10-3 to TRBJ2-1; tentative D call: TRBD2 (6 bases). Trimming left V 3 bases short and J 0 bases short, with 15 bases between. This CDR3 has 17 amino acids. Germline V gene lookup returns CDR1 ENHRY and CDR2 SYGVKD. CDR3 region: CAISDGAGRSSYNEQFF. The DNA for the CDR3 is TGTGCCATCAGTGATGGTGCGGGACGCAGCTCCTACAATGAGCAGTTCTTC.

The chain is built from TRBV7-8 and TRBJ2-5, with 7 bases matching TRBD1. Germline CDR1 is SGHVS and CDR2 is FQNEAQ. The trim removed 4 bases at V and 5 bases at J, leaving 7 bases unmatched. This CDR3 contains 14 residues. The chain's CDR3 is CASSSGQTPETQYF. The CDR3 region has the DNA TGTGCCAGCAGCTCGGGACAGACACCTGAGACCCAGTACTTC.

V is TRBV4-3 and J is TRBJ2-5, with D possibly TRBD2 on 5 matching bases. Germline values: CDR1 LGHNA, CDR2 YSLEER. V was pared by 0 bases and J by 11 bases, with 16 bases between. The CDR3 length is 14 residues. CDR3 amino acids: CASSQDLEGREQYF. The CDR3 DNA sequence: TGCGCCAGCAGCCAAGACTTAGAGGGTCGAGAGCAGTACTTC.

This clone was detected a few times. This chain connects TRBV7-2 to TRBJ2-2, with TRBD2 as a possible D gene (6 bases). The CDR3 is 14 amino acids. Per germline, CDR1 SGHTA and CDR2 FQGNSA. Trimming took off 0 bases at V and 6 bases at J, with 8 bases between the two ends. The CDR3 sequence: CASSLAWRAGELFF. In DNA, the CDR3 is TGTGCCAGCAGCTTAGCCTGGAGGGCCGGGGAGCTGTTTTTT.

V is TRBV9 and J is TRBJ2-5, with 14 bases identical to TRBD2. The CDR3 length is 19 residues. CDR1 and CDR2 from the germline V gene are SGDLS and YYNGEE. The junction had 13 bases not matched to a gene; V was cut back by 1 base and J by 5 bases. This chain's CDR3 is CASSVRGGGLAGVGETQYF. The CDR3 coding sequence is TGTGCCAGCAGCGTAAGGGGCGGGGGACTAGCGGGAGTCGGGGAGACCCAGTACTTC.

The chain carries TRBV6-1 and TRBJ1-5; 7 bases align to TRBD1. The length of the CDR3 is 13 residues. With 6 bases clipped from V and 6 bases from J, the junction kept 5 bases outside the gene matches. Per germline, CDR1 MNHNS and CDR2 SASEGT. CDR3 DNA sequence: TGTGCCAGCAGGAGGACAGGCGCTCAGCCCCAGCATTTT. Residues: CASRRTGAQPQHF.

This clone was found once. This chain joins TRBV27 and TRBJ2-5, with 8 positions matching TRBD2. The end of the DNA aligns better with TRBJ2-7, so the J call may be wrong. The length of the CDR3 is 14 residues. CDR1 is MNHEY, CDR2 SMNVEV, per germline (reference sequence). The chain's CDR3 is CASSSAGEWNEQYF. In DNA form, the CDR3 reads TGTGCCAGCAGTTCAGCGGGAGAATGGAACGAGCAGTACTTC.

Only one count was recorded for this clone. The rearrangement uses TRBV18 and TRBJ2-5; 8 bases are a match to TRBD2. This CDR3 spans 15 amino acids. Per the germline V gene, CDR1 is KGHSH and CDR2 is LQKENI. Trimming at V came to 3 bases and at J to 1 base, leaving 4 bases not matched to a gene. This CDR3 is CASSPREGLQETQYF. The CDR3 region has the DNA TGTGCCAGCTCACCCCGGGAGGGTCTCCAAGAGACCCAGTACTTC.

The CDR3 region has the DNA TGTGCCAGCAGACCCTCAGTAAACTACGAGCAGTACTTC. Encoded protein: CASRPSVNYEQYF. The genes are TRBV2 and TRBJ2-5; D ambiguous. The J call is uncertain, as TRBJ2-7 better fits the DNA end. The germline CDR1 and CDR2 sequences are SNHLY and FYNNEI. The CDR3 loop spans 13 amino acids.

CDR3 amino acids: CASSNHYEQYF. The DNA for the CDR3 is TGCGCCAGCAGCAATCACTACGAGCAGTACTTC. The V gene is TRBV5-1, the J gene TRBJ2-7, with no clear D. The V gene's germline CDR1 is SGHRS and CDR2 YFSETQ. This CDR3 has 11 residues. The V and J ends lost 4 bases and 3 bases respectively, with 5 bases between them.

V usage is TRBV7-3 and J usage is TRBJ1-2, with D possibly matching TRBD1 (5 bases). The CDR3 extends over 13 amino acids. Trimming shortened V by 5 bases and J by 8 bases, and 15 bases separated the two germline ends. Per germline, CDR1 SGHTA and CDR2 FQGTGA. This chain's CDR3 is CASSPRGVGGYTF. Written as DNA, the CDR3 is TGTGCCAGCAGCCCACGGGGGGTGGGCGGCTACACCTTC.

The chain employs TRBV5-6 and TRBJ1-5; TRBD1 matches at 7 bases. Looked up from germline, CDR1 is SGHDT and CDR2 is YYEEEE. Losses at the gene ends were 1 base for V and 5 bases for J; bases not matched to a gene: 9. The length of the CDR3 is 16 residues. Written as DNA, the CDR3 is TGTGCCAGCAGCTTGAGCGACAGGGTAGGAGATCAGCCCCAGCATTTT. Its translation: CASSLSDRVGDQPQHF.

Only one count was recorded for this clone. V and J are TRBV11-2 and TRBJ1-1; weak D call: TRBD1 (5 bases). This CDR3 has 14 residues. CDR1 and CDR2 from the germline V gene are SGHAT and FQNNGV. V was trimmed by 2 bases and J by 2 bases, leaving 9 bases between them. The CDR3 nucleotides are TGTGCCAGCAGCTTATTTCAGGGAAACACTGAAGCTTTCTTT. Translating it yields CASSLFQGNTEAFF.

The chain uses TRBV7-9 and TRBJ2-7; D is possibly TRBD1 (5 bases). Germline V gene data show CDR1 as SEHNR and CDR2 as FQNEAQ (reference sequence). The ends were cut back, 5 bases at V and 0 bases at J, with 8 bases in the middle. The CDR3 loop spans 13 amino acids. The CDR3 coding sequence is TGTGCCAGCAGCCAAGGACACTCCTACGAGCAGTACTTC. It is translated as CASSQGHSYEQYF.

The rearrangement uses TRBV25-1 and TRBJ2-7; 8 nucleotides match TRBD1. There are 14 residues in the CDR3. Germline CDR1 is MGHDK and CDR2 is SYGVNS. Losses at the gene ends were 1 base for V and 4 bases for J; bases not matched to a gene: 3. In DNA, the CDR3 is TGTGCCAGCAGTGAATCGCAGGGGGCGTACGAGCAGTACTTC. This encodes CASSESQGAYEQYF.

On this clone: Compared with germline, one end of the junction differs, possibly owing to a read error. The chain carries TRBV7-9 and TRBJ2-5; D unclear. Per germline, CDR1 SEHNR and CDR2 FQNEAQ (reference sequence). The CDR3 covers 14 residues. CDR3 nucleotide sequence: TGTTCCAGCAGCTTAGAAGTCGGGTTGGAGACCCAGTACTTC. It yields the protein CSSSLEVGLETQYF. Variable domain in full (rest from reference TRBV7-9 and TRBJ2-5): DTGVSQNPRHKITKRGQNVTFRCDPISEHNRLYWYRQTLGQGPEFLTYFQNEAQLEKSRLLSDRFSAERPKGSFSTLEIQRTEQGDSAMYLCSSSLEVGLETQYFGPGTRLLVL.

The chain couples TRBV2 to TRBJ2-5, with D hard to call. V was trimmed by 6 bases and J by 2 bases, leaving 4 bases between them. There are 11 residues in the CDR3. Germline V gene lookup returns CDR1 SNHLY and CDR2 FYNNEI. CDR3: CASRYQETQYF. CDR3 coding DNA: TGTGCCAGCAGGTATCAAGAGACCCAGTACTTC.

Comment on this clone: This CDR3 is also generated by other DNA sequences in the sample. The chain joins TRBV18 to TRBJ2-3; maybe TRBD1 (5 bases). Trimming stripped 6 bases from V and 3 bases from J, with 7 bases between. Germline V gives CDR1 KGHSH, CDR2 LQKENI. This CDR3 has 12 residues. The CDR3 sequence: CASSRGTDTQYF. CDR3 bases: TGTGCCAGCTCTAGGGGTACAGATACGCAGTATTTT. Full variable domain (outside the CDR3, taken from reference TRBV18 and TRBJ2-3): NAGVMQNPRHLVRRRGQEARLRCSPMKGHSHVYWYRQLPEEGLKFMVYLQKENIIDESGMPKERFSAEFPKEGPSILRIQQVVRGDSAAYFCASSRGTDTQYFGPGTRLTVL.

The rearrangement uses TRBV7-9 and TRBJ1-6; weak D call: TRBD1 (6 bases). With 2 bases removed from V and 6 bases from J, the gap between germline ends came to 20 bases. Germline V CDR1 and CDR2: SEHNR, FQNEAQ (reference sequence). The CDR3 has 18 amino acids. CDR3 DNA sequence: TGTGCCAGCAGCTTACTACGCGGACAGCGAGGTAGTAATTCACCCCTCCACTTT. Translating it yields CASSLLRGQRGSNSPLHF.

This clone has only a few counts. This chain uses TRBV5-8 with TRBJ1-4; perhaps TRBD1 as D (5 bases). The V and J ends lost 3 bases and 5 bases respectively, with 11 bases between them. The CDR3 is 14 residues long. Germline CDR1 and CDR2: SGHTS and YDEGEE. CDR3 amino acids: CASSSQVTNEKLFF. CDR3 coding DNA: TGTGCCAGCAGCTCACAGGTGACAAATGAAAAACTGTTTTTT.

The chain combines TRBV5-1 with TRBJ2-5; 12 positions match TRBD2. Looked up from germline, CDR1 is SGHRS and CDR2 is YFSETQ. J lost 1 base, V lost 3 bases, and 7 bases had no gene match. The CDR3 runs to 17 residues. The CDR3: CASSSQTSGRGQETQYF. The CDR3 DNA sequence: TGCGCCAGCAGCTCCCAGACTAGCGGGAGAGGCCAAGAGACCCAGTACTTC. The full variable domain, rest sourced from reference TRBV5-1 and TRBJ2-5, is KAGVTQTPRYLIKTRGQQVTLSCSPISGHRSVSWYQQTPGQGLQFLFEYFSETQRNKGNFPGRFSGRQFSNSRSEMNVSTLELGDSALYLCASSSQTSGRGQETQYFGPGTRLLVL.

On this clone itself: The identical CDR3 is also encoded by other nucleotide sequences in the sample. The chain carries TRBV6-5 and TRBJ1-4; 8 bases line up with TRBD1. CDR1 MNHEY and CDR2 SVGAGI come from the germline V gene. Unmatched junction bases numbered 6, after V lost 5 bases and J lost 7 bases. The CDR3 extends over 14 amino acids. In nucleotides, the CDR3 is TGTGCCAGCAGTCAGGACAGGGTCGGTGAAAAACTGTTTTTT. This encodes CASSQDRVGEKLFF.